This TCR beta chain appears in the sequencing data of a study of blood T cell repertoires in COVID-19. Study-wide context: Collection of acute and convalescent COVID-19 samples took place in the United States, Italy and Spain. PBMCs, B-cell-depleted T cells, or T cells were the source of the cDNA or gDNA that made up the material.

The repertoire was sequenced with immunoSEQ multiplex PCR; TCRdb's copy has only in-frame clones and lacks some. Of some 200,000 clones in the sample, 80% to 90% were seen once. Those enrolled, adults aged about 18 to 89 years, came from around 25 US areas. Cohort allocation depended upon clinical history that participants reported. The sequence derives from a woman aged 18 to 35 in a cohort exposed to, infected with or recovered from COVID-19 (not recorded which). Sample: PBMCs or T cells enriched from blood (not recorded which).

Written as DNA, the CDR3 is TGTGCCAGCAGCCAAACAGGCTACGAGCAGTACTTC. It specifies CASSQTGYEQYF. The rearrangement links TRBV14 to TRBJ2-7; the D gene is possibly TRBD1 (5 bases). This CDR3 has 12 amino acids. V dropped 2 bases and J dropped 3 bases, with 5 bases sitting between them. Germline assignment: CDR1 SGHDN and CDR2 FVKESK.